A single TCR beta chain is shown here with its context. This CDR3 is built from 15 residues. The germline V and J ends were trimmed by 2 bases and 2 bases, with 11 bases remaining between them. CDR1 is MNHEY, CDR2 SVGEGT, per germline. This entry comes from a study of blood T cell repertoires in COVID-19. Across the whole study: COVID-19 samples, acute and convalescent, were from the United States, Italy and Spain. Sources were T cells, B-cell-depleted T cells, or PBMCs; the material itself was cDNA or gDNA.

Original methodology: Cell counts per sample came from amplifying reference gene primers. This table comes from immunoSEQ multiplex PCR, and its TCRdb copy is limited to in-frame clones, with some not included. V and J calls and clone size are as listed in that table; D and trimming were resolved from the DNA. The sample lists 150,000 to 200,000 clones, about 88% occurring once. This chain links TRBV6-2 or TRBV6-3 with TRBJ2-3, with D perhaps matching TRBD1 (5 bases). The sequenced sample consisted of PBMCs or T cells enriched from blood (not recorded which). This receptor was taken from a human donor with acute COVID-19. The donor label of this sample is uncertain. The CDR3 here is CASSYVGPITDTQYF. In DNA, the CDR3 is TGTGCCAGCAGTTACGTGGGGCCAATCACAGATACGCAGTATTTT.